This T cell receptor beta chain is drawn from a study of early T cells in non-severe SARS-CoV-2 infection. Overall study context: Sequencing used unsorted whole-blood bulk RNA, so chains lack pairing.

TCRdb used MiXCR to reprocess the 5' RACE reads, holding one entry per CDR3 protein. In the table there are some 35,000 distinct CDR3 sequences, over 4.5% of which are singletons. V lost 4 bases and J lost 4; bases outside the gene matches: 9. Per germline, CDR1 MGHDK and CDR2 SYGVNS. The CDR3 covers 15 residues. Only a few counts were recorded for this clonotype. The J gene is TRBJ1-2, the V gene TRBV25-1; TRBD1 aligns across 7 bases. Sequenced input: whole blood. This clonotype was sampled from an adult who was a healthcare worker with PCR-confirmed SARS-CoV-2 infection or an uninfected control (not recorded which). CDR3 residues: CASSAGQVEVYGYTF. CDR3 DNA: TGTGCCAGCAGTGCCGGACAGGTGGAGGTCTATGGCTACACCTTC.